The next 4 T cell receptor beta chains were all read from a single sample in a study of CD8+ T cells in alopecia areata. Indicated treatment: oral pan-JAK inhibitor, 5-10 mg twice daily. TCR sequencing used cDNA made by reverse transcription of extracted RNA. Assay used: immunoSEQ multiplex PCR; TCRdb lists only in-frame clones, some missing. The sample has 100,000 to 150,000 clones, around 58% seen once. Source: CD8+ T cells sorted from blood, taken at week 4, from a patient treated with tofacitinib. These receptors were obtained from a human donor with alopecia areata.

This clone was detected only once. The chain joins TRBV7-3 to TRBJ2-7; unclear D gene. The germline V gene encodes CDR1 SGHTA and CDR2 FQGTGA. The CDR3 has 15 residues. V was clipped by 1 base and J by 0 bases, with 10 bases between them. The CDR3 DNA is TGTGCCAGCAGCTTAAGGGAACGACCCTCCTACGAGCAGTACTTC. Translation: CASSLRERPSYEQYF.

This chain uses TRBV30 with TRBJ2-1; 8 positions match TRBD1. The CDR3 sequence is 14 residues long. With 4 bases clipped from V and 5 bases from J, the junction kept 7 bases outside the gene matches. Germline CDR1 reads GTSNPN; CDR2 reads SVGIG (reference sequence). The CDR3 spells CAWNSGTGDNEQFF. The CDR3 region has the DNA TGTGCCTGGAATTCCGGGACAGGAGACAATGAGCAGTTCTTC.

This clone has a handful of counts. This chain joins TRBV27 and TRBJ2-3; tentative D call: TRBD2 (5 bases). Trimming shortened V by 0 bases and J by 7 bases, and 11 bases separated the two germline ends. Germline CDR1 and CDR2: MNHEY and SMNVEV (reference sequence). The CDR3 is made up of 14 amino acids. The CDR3 loop is CASSLSDLAHTQYF. The CDR3 DNA sequence: TGTGCCAGCAGTTTATCGGACTTGGCCCATACGCAGTATTTT.

The chain has TRBV29-1 and TRBJ2-1; D perhaps matches TRBD2 (7 bases). The CDR3 is made up of 16 amino acids. The germline V and J ends were trimmed by 0 bases and 0 bases, with 12 bases remaining between them. The V gene's germline CDR1 is SQVTM and CDR2 ANQGSEA. In nucleotides, the CDR3 is TGCAGCGTTGAAGATCGGGGGGCGAGCTCCTACAATGAGCAGTTCTTC. Residues: CSVEDRGASSYNEQFF.